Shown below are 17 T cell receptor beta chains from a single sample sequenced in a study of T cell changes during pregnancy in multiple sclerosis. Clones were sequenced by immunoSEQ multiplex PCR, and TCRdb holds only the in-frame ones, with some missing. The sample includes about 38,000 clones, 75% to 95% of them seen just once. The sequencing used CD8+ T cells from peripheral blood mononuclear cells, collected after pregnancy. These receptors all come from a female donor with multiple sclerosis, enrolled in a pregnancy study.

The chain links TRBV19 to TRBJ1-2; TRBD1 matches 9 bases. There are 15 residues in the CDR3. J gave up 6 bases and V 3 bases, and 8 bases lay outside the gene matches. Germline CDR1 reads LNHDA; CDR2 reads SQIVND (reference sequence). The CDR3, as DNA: TGTGCCAGTAGTATGGTTTACCGGGACAGGGATGGCTACACCTTC. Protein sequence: CASSMVYRDRDGYTF.

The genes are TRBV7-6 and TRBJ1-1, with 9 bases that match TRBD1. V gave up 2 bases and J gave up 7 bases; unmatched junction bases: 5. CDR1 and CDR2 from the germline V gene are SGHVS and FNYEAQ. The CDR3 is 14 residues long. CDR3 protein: CASSLWGQGNEAFF. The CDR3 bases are TGTGCCAGCAGCTTATGGGGACAGGGAAATGAAGCTTTCTTT.

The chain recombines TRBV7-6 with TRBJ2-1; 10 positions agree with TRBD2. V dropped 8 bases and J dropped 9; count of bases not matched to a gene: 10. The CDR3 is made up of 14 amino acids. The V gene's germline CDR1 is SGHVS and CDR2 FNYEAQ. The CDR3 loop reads CASGPGTSAIEQFF. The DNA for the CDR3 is TGTGCCAGCGGTCCGGGGACTAGCGCTATTGAGCAGTTCTTC.

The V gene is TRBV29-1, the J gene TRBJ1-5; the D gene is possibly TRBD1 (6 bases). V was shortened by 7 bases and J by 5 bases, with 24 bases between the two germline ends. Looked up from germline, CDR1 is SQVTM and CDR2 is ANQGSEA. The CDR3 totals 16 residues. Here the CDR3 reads CSAQTLDRMRDQPQHF. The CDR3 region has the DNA TGCAGCGCCCAAACCTTAGACAGGATGAGGGATCAGCCCCAGCATTTT.

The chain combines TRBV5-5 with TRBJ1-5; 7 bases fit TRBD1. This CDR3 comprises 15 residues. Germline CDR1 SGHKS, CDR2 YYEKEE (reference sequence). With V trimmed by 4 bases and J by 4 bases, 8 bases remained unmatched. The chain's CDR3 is CASSVRQGGNQPQHF. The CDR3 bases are TGTGCCAGCAGCGTTCGACAGGGTGGGAATCAGCCCCAGCATTTT.

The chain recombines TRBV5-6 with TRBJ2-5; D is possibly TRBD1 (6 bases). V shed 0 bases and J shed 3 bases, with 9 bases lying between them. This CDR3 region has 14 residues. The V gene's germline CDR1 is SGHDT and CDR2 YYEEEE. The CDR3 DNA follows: TGTGCCAGCAGCTTGGTTTACAGGGAAGAGACCCAGTACTTC. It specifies CASSLVYREETQYF.

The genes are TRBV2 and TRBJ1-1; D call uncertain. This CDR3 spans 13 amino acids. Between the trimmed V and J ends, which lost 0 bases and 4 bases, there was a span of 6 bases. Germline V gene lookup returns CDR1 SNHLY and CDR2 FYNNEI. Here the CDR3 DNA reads TGTGCCAGCAGTGAAGCGGGCCTCACTGAAGCTTTCTTT. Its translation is CASSEAGLTEAFF.

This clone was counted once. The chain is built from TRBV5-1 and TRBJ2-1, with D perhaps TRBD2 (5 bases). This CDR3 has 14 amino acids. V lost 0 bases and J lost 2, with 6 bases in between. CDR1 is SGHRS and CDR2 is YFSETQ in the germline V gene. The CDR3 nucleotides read TGCGCCAGCAGCTTGGCCGGGGCCTACAATGAGCAGTTCTTC. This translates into CASSLAGAYNEQFF.

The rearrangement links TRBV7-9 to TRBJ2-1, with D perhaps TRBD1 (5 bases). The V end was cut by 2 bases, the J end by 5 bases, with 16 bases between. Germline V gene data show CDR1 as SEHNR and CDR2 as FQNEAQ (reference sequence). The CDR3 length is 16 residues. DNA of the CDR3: TGTGCCAGCAGCTTATCCATGGGCAGGGCCGACAATGAGCAGTTCTTC. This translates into CASSLSMGRADNEQFF.

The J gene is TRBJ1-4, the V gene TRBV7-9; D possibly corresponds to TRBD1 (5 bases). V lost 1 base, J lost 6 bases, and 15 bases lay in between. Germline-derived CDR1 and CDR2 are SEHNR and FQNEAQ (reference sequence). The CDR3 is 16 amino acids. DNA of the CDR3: TGTGCCAGCAGCTTAGGGTCGGGCAGGGCTTATGAAAAACTGTTTTTT. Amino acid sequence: CASSLGSGRAYEKLFF.

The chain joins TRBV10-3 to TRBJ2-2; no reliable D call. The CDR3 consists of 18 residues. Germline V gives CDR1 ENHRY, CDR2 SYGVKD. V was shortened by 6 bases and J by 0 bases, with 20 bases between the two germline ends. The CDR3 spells CAIRGPTQNTSNTGELFF. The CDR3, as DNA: TGTGCCATCAGGGGCCCCACACAAAACACTTCGAACACCGGGGAGCTGTTTTTT.

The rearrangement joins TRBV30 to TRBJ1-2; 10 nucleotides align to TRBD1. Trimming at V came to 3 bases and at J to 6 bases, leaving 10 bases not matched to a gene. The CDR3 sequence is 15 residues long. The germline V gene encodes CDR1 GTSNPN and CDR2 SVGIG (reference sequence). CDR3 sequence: CAWRPPDRGRDGYTF. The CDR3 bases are TGTGCCTGGAGACCCCCGGACAGGGGGAGGGATGGCTACACCTTC. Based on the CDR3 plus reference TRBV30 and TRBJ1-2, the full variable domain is SQTIHQWPATLVQPVGSPLSLECTVEGTSNPNLYWYRQAAGRGLQLLFYSVGIGQISSEVPQNLSASRPQDRQFILSSKKLLLSDSGFYLCAWRPPDRGRDGYTFGSGTRLTVV.

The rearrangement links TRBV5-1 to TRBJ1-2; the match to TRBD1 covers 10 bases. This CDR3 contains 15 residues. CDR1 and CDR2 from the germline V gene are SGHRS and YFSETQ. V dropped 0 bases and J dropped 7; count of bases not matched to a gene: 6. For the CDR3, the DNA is TGCGCCAGCAGCTTGGTCCCGGGACAGGGGTTTGGCTACACCTTC. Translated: CASSLVPGQGFGYTF.

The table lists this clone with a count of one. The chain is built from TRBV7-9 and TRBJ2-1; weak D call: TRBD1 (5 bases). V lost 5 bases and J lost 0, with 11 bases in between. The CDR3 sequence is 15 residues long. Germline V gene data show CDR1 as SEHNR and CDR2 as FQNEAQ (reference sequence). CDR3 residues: CASSHRQTSYNEQFF. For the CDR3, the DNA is TGTGCCAGCAGCCACCGACAGACCTCCTACAATGAGCAGTTCTTC.

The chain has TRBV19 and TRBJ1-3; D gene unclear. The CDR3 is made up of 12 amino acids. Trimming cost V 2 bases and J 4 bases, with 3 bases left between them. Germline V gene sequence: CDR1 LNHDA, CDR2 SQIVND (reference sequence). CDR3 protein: CASSILGNTIYF. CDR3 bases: TGTGCCAGTAGTATACTGGGAAACACCATATATTTT.

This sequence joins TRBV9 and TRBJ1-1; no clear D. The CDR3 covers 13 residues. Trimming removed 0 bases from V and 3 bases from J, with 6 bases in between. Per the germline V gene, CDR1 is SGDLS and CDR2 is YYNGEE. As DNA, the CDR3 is TGTGCCAGCAGCGTAGTAGTGGACACTGAAGCTTTCTTT. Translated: CASSVVVDTEAFF.

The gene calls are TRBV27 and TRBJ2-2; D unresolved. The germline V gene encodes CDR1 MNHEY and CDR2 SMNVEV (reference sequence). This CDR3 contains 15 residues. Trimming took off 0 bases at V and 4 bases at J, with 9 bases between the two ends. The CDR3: CASSLSRPITGELFF. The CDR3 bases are TGTGCCAGCAGTTTATCGAGGCCGATCACCGGGGAGCTGTTTTTT.